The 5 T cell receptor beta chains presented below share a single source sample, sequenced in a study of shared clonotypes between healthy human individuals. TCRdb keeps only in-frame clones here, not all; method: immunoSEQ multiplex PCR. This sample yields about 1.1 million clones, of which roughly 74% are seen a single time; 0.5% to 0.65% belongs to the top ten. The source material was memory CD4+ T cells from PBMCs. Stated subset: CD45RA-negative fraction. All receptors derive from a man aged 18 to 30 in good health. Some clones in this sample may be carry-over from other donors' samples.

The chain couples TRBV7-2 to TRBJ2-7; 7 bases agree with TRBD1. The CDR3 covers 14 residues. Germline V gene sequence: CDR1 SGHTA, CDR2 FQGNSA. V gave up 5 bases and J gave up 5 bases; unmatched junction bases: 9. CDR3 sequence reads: CASSPQGTFDEQYF. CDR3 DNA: TGTGCCAGCAGCCCACAGGGGACATTCGACGAGCAGTACTTC. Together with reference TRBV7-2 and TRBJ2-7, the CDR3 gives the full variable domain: GAGVSQSPSNKVTEKGKDVELRCDPISGHTALYWYRQSLGQGLEFLIYFQGNSAPDKSGLPSDRFSAERTGGSVSTLTIQRTQQEDSAVYLCASSPQGTFDEQYFGPGTRLTVT.

The CDR3 DNA reads as TGCAGCGTTGAAGGGGCGGGGAGATCTGGAAACACCATATATTTT. It encodes CSVEGAGRSGNTIYF. The rearrangement joins TRBV29-1 to TRBJ1-3; D unclear. CDR1 and CDR2 from the germline V gene are SQVTM and ANQGSEA. Trimming pared 1 base from V and 1 base from J, leaving 11 bases between. The CDR3 has 15 residues.

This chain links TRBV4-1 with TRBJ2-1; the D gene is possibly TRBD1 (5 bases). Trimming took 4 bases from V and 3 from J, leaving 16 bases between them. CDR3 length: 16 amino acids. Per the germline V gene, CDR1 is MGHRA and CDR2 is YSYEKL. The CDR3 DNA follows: TGCGCCAGCAGCCCCACCCCGGCCAGGGACTACAATGAGCAGTTCTTC. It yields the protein CASSPTPARDYNEQFF.

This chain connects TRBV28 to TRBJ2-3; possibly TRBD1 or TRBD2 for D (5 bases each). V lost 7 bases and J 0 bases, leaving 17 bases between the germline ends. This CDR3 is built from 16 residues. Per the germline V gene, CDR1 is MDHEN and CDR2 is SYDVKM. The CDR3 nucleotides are TGTGCCAGCATAACTGGGGGTGGGGCTAGCACAGATACGCAGTATTTT. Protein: CASITGGGASTDTQYF.

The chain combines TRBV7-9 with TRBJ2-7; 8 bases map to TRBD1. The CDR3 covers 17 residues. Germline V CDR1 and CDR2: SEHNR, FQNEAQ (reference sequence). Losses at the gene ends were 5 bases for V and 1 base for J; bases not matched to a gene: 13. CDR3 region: CASSIRTGPVLSYEQYF. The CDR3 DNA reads TGTGCCAGCAGCATAAGGACAGGGCCGGTTTTGTCCTACGAGCAGTACTTC.